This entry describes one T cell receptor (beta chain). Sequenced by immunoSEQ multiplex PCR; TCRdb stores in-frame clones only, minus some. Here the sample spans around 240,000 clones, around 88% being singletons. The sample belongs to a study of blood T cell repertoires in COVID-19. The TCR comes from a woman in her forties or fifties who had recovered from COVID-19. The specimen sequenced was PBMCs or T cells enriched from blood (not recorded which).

CDR3 DNA sequence: TGTGCCAGCAGCGCCGCCCCAGTCCAGGGGGAGACCCAGTACTTC. This translates into CASSAAPVQGETQYF. The chain is built from TRBV9 and TRBJ2-5; weak D call: TRBD1 (6 bases). V was trimmed by 3 bases and J by 5 bases, leaving 17 bases between them. The CDR3 sequence is 15 residues long. The germline V gene encodes CDR1 SGDLS and CDR2 YYNGEE.